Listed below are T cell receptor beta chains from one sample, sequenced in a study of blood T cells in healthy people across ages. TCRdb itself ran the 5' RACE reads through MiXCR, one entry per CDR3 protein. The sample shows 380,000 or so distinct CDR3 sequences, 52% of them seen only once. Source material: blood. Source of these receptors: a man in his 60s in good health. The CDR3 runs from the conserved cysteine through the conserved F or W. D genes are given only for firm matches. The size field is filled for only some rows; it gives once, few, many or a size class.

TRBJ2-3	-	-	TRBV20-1	TGCAGTGCTAGCCCATATGCGGGCACAGATACGCAGTATTTT	CSASPYAGTDTQYF
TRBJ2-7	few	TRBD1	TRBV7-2	TGTGCCAGTGCGGACAGGGGGGTTCGCGAGCAGTACTTC	CASADRGVREQYF
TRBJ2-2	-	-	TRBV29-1	TGCAGCGTTGATTTGGCAGGGAGAAACACCGGGGAGCTGTTTTTT	CSVDLAGRNTGELFF
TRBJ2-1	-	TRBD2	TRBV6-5	TGTGCCAGCAGTTACACAGCCGGGACTAGCGTCAGCGGTGTCGATGAGCAGTTCTTC	CASSYTAGTSVSGVDEQFF
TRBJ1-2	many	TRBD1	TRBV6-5	TGTGCCAGCAGGCGGACAGGGGAAGGCTACACCTTC	CASRRTGEGYTF
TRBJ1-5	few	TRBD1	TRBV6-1	TGTGCCAGCAGAGCCGGGACAGGCCTCAATCAGCCCCAGCATTTT	CASRAGTGLNQPQHF
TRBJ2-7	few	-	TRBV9	TGTGCCGGCAGCCCAGAGGTGGGGGGCAACGAGCAGTACTTC	CAGSPEVGGNEQYF
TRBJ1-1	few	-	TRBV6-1	TGTGCCAGCAGTGAAATGGAAGAGAACACTGAAGCTTTCTTT	CASSEMEENTEAFF
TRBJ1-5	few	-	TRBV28	TGTGCCAGCAGGTTCCAGGGGCAGCCCCAGCATTTT	CASRFQGQPQHF
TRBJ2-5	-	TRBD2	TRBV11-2	TGTGCCAGCAGCTTAGATCTGGCGGGAGGCCCCTACAATGGGCAGTACTTC	CASSLDLAGGPYNGQYF
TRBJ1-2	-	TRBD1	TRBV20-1	TGCAGTGCTAGAATCCGGGACAGCGTCCCTAACTATGGCTACACCTTC	CSARIRDSVPNYGYTF
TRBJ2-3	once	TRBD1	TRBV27	TGTGCCAGCAGTGCCGACAGGGGGTTCAGCACAGATACGCAGTATTTT	CASSADRGFSTDTQYF
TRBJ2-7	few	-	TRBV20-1	TGCAGTGCTAACGTGGGCAGTATGAACGAGCAGTACTTC	CSANVGSMNEQYF
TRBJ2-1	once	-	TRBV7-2	TGTGCCAGCCGACAAGGACGACTAGGGGCTGAGCAGTTCTTC	CASRQGRLGAEQFF
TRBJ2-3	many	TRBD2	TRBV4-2	TGTGCCAGCAGCCCACAACTAGCGGGGGACACAGATACGCAGTATTTT	CASSPQLAGDTDTQYF
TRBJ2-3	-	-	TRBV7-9	TGTGCCAGCAGGCCCGTGAGCACTAGCACAGATACGCAGTATTTT	CASRPVSTSTDTQYF
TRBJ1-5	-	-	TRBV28	TGTGCCAGCAGTTTACAACAGGGTAGCAATCAGCCCCAGCATTTT	CASSLQQGSNQPQHF
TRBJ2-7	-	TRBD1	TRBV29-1	TGCAGCGCCGGGGACAGGACCTACGAGCAGTACTTC	CSAGDRTYEQYF
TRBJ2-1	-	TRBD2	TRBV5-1	TGCGCCAGCAGCCCGGGACTAGCGTACACTGAGCAGTTCTTC	CASSPGLAYTEQFF
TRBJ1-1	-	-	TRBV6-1	TGTGCCAGCACCCCAGGTGGGGGGGCGAACACTGAAGCTTTCTTT	CASTPGGGANTEAFF
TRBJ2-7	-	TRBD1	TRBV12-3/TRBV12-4	TGTGCCAGCAGGAAACTCGGGACAGCCTACGAGCAGTACTTC	CASRKLGTAYEQYF
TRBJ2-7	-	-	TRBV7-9	TGTGCCAGCAAGGAGATTTCGGGTTCCTACAATGAGCAGTACTTC	CASKEISGSYNEQYF
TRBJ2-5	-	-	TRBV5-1	TGCGCCAGCAGCAGGGCAGGGGGGGAGACCCAGTACTTC	CASSRAGGETQYF
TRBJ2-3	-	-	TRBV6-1	TGTGCCAGCAGTGAAAGGATCACTAGAGGACACATTAGCACAGATACGCAGTATTTT	CASSERITRGHISTDTQYF
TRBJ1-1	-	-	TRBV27	TGTGCCAGCAGTTGGGGACTAGTCACTGAAGCTTTCTTT	CASSWGLVTEAFF
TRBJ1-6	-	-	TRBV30	TGTGCCGGGGCGGTGGCACAGGATTCACCCCTCCACTTT	CAGAVAQDSPLHF
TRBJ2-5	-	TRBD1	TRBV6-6	TGTGCCAGCAGGACAGGGGTGGGACAAGAGACCCAGTACTTC	CASRTGVGQETQYF
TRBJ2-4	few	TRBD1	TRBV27	TGTGCCAGCACCGGGACAGAAAACATTCAGTACTTC	CASTGTENIQYF
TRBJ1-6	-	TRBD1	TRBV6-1	TGTGCCAGCACTAGGGACAGGGGTAATTCACCCCTCCACTTT	CASTRDRGNSPLHF
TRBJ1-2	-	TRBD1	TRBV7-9	TGTGCCAGCATCAGTACAGGGGAGGGGAATGGCTACACCTTC	CASISTGEGNGYTF